Given below is one T cell receptor beta chain in context. Its antigen is still unknown. The data are from a study of T cell responses to AZD1222 COVID-19 vaccine. Broader study findings: Repertoire sampling happened only post peak T cell response. Seropositive at baseline were only a handful of AZD1222 recipients.

Only in-frame clones appear in the TCRdb table, and some are missing; sequencing was by immunoSEQ multiplex PCR. This sample has tens of thousands of clones; 80% occur once, and the top ten carry around 15%. The CDR3 is 15 residues long. V lost 4 bases, J lost 4 bases, and 16 bases lay in between. Germline V CDR1 and CDR2: SGHAT, FQNNGV. The TCR comes from an adult who received the AZD1222 COVID-19 vaccine. The sample consisted of peripheral blood, taken 28 days after the second AZD1222 dose. This chain links TRBV11-2 with TRBJ1-2, with D hard to call. The CDR3 nucleotides are TGTGCCAGCAGCTCCCTCGGGCAGACCCTCTATGGCTACACCTTC. It codes for CASSSLGQTLYGYTF.